One and the same sample provided the 28 T cell receptor beta chains below, sequenced in a study of T-cell reconstitution after alpha-beta-depleted transplantation in children (dated by TCRdb to the mid-2010s). The sample's treatment or condition label is to be understood as: allogeneic hematopoietic cell transplantation with graft depleted of TCRalphabeta T cells and CD19 B cells. Libraries were constructed by PCR. Sequencing instrument: Illumina HiSeq 2500. Molecular barcoding was employed in the preparation of TCR libraries, with unique molecular identifiers being used to normalize TCRbeta repertoire quantification. TCRdb cleaned the public reads at Q25 with fastp, built clones with MiXCR and kept in-frame beta chains. A single entry per CDR3 protein holds the most common genes and DNA from its merged rows. This sample gives 97,000 or so distinct CDR3 sequences in total; around 7.8% of them show up just once. The ten largest clones take up around 17% of the sample.

The sequenced sample was PBMCs, obtained before TCRalphabeta/CD19-depleted stem cell transplant. The receptors were gathered from a boy aged 2 to 10 with acute lymphoblastic leukemia, due to receive a stem cell transplant.

The sample holds many counts of this clonotype. The V call is TRBV20-1, the J call TRBJ1-1; 8 bases match TRBD1. With V trimmed by 6 bases and J by 0 bases, 9 bases remained unmatched. The CDR3 spans 15 residues. Germline V gene sequence: CDR1 DFQATT, CDR2 SNEGSKA (reference sequence). The CDR3 here is CSATDRARMNTEAFF. The CDR3 DNA reads TGCAGTGCCACGGACAGGGCAAGAATGAACACTGAAGCTTTCTTT.

The chain is built from TRBV5-1 and TRBJ1-2, with 7 bases matching TRBD1. From germline, CDR1 is SGHRS and CDR2 YFSETQ. V lost 4 bases and J lost 3; bases outside the gene matches: 6. CDR3 length equals 14 residues. This CDR3 is CASSPGTAYYGYTF. Written as DNA, the CDR3 is TGCGCCAGCAGCCCCGGGACAGCTTACTATGGCTACACCTTC.

The V and J genes are TRBV7-3 and TRBJ2-3, with D possibly TRBD2 on 7 matching bases. CDR1 and CDR2 (germline): SGHTA, FQGTGA. The length of the CDR3 is 16 residues. Trimming removed 2 bases at V and 0 bases at J, with 12 bases between. CDR3 coding DNA: TGTGCCAGCAGCTTATGGGGGGGGCTTAGCACAGATACGCAGTATTTT. Amino acids: CASSLWGGLSTDTQYF.

At least ten counts were recorded for this clonotype. The chain combines TRBV20-1 with TRBJ2-7, with D perhaps assigned TRBD1 or TRBD2 (5 bases each). The length of the CDR3 is 14 residues. CDR1 DFQATT and CDR2 SNEGSKA come from the germline V gene (reference sequence). The V and J ends lost 0 bases and 5 bases respectively, with 14 bases between them. CDR3 bases: TGCAGTGCTAGAGATGGGACCGGTTGGGACGAGCAGTACTTC. This codes for CSARDGTGWDEQYF.

This clonotype has at least ten counts. V gene TRBV7-8 combines with J gene TRBJ2-2, with D unresolved. CDR1 and CDR2 (germline): SGHVS, FQNEAQ. V lost 0 bases, J lost 7 bases, and 21 bases lay in between. CDR3 length: 18 residues. The CDR3 DNA reads as TGTGCCAGCAGCTTAGCCACCACTACTGGCCCGACGGGCGGGGAGCTGTTTTTT. Amino acid sequence: CASSLATTTGPTGGELFF.

This clonotype was recorded many times. The chain recombines TRBV7-6 with TRBJ2-2, with 7 bases fitting TRBD1. The germline CDR1 and CDR2 sequences are SGHVS and FNYEAQ. This CDR3 is built from 17 residues. The ends lost 5 bases at V and 5 bases at J; junction bases unmatched: 14. CDR3: CASSNPTGISRTGELFF. CDR3 in DNA: TGTGCCAGCAGCAACCCGACAGGGATTTCGCGAACCGGGGAGCTGTTTTTT.

The chain joins TRBV28 to TRBJ2-5; 8 nucleotides agree with TRBD2. Trimming took 5 bases from V and 1 from J; bases not matched to a gene: 6. Per the germline V gene, CDR1 is MDHEN and CDR2 is SYDVKM. The CDR3 runs 15 residues. CDR3 residues: CASSVLAGTQETQYF. The CDR3 nucleotides read TGTGCCAGCAGTGTCCTAGCGGGTACCCAAGAGACCCAGTACTTC. Full variable domain (missing parts from reference TRBV28 and TRBJ2-5): DVKVTQSSRYLVKRTGEKVFLECVQDMDHENMFWYRQDPGLGLRLIYFSYDVKMKEKGDIPEGYSVSREKKERFSLILESASTNQTSMYLCASSVLAGTQETQYFGPGTRLLVL.

This clonotype appeared a few times. The chain is built from TRBV5-8 and TRBJ2-7, with D hard to call. The germline V gene has CDR1 SGHTS and CDR2 YDEGEE. The CDR3 totals 14 residues. The V gene lost 3 bases and the J gene lost 5 bases, with 15 bases spanning the gap. The CDR3 DNA reads as TGTGCCAGCAGCTACGACGTAGGGTTCAACGAGCAGTACTTC. This translates into CASSYDVGFNEQYF.

V is TRBV6-1 and J is TRBJ1-2, with D perhaps TRBD1 (6 bases). V lost 2 bases, J lost 3 bases, and 7 bases lay in between. The CDR3 sequence is 13 residues long. The V gene's germline CDR1 is MNHNS and CDR2 SASEGT. The DNA for the CDR3 is TGTGCCAGCAGTGAACCAGGGGACTATGGCTACACCTTC. It specifies CASSEPGDYGYTF.

The sample holds many counts of this clonotype. This chain links TRBV12-3 or TRBV12-4 with TRBJ1-2; tentatively, D is TRBD1 (5 bases). The CDR3 is made up of 15 amino acids. The V end lost 4 bases, the J end lost 4 bases, and 16 bases lay between the germline ends. The CDR3 region has the DNA TGTGCCAGCAGTTACCAGGGCACGAGCGGCTATGGCTACACCTTC. As protein: CASSYQGTSGYGYTF.

V usage is TRBV7-2 and J usage is TRBJ1-2; D is perhaps TRBD1 (6 bases). V was pared by 5 bases and J by 3 bases, with 19 bases between. Looked up from germline, CDR1 is SGHTA and CDR2 is FQGNSA. The CDR3 has 16 residues. The CDR3 nucleotides are TGTGCCAGCAGCCCTGGACAGCGAATGTCCGACTATGGCTACACCTTC. Its protein product is CASSPGQRMSDYGYTF.

On this clonotype itself: A read error may produce the germline difference seen at one junction end. The chain joins TRBV27 to TRBJ2-5; 9 bases map to TRBD2. This CDR3 is 14 amino acids long. Germline V CDR1 and CDR2: MNHEY, SMNVEV (reference sequence). The CDR3 region is CVSRASGVLETQYF. The CDR3 DNA follows: TGTGTCAGCAGAGCTAGCGGGGTTTTAGAGACCCAGTACTTC.

This clonotype was seen ten or more times. CDR3 loop: CASSPGTGINTGELFF. The CDR3 coding sequence is TGTGCCAGCAGCCCCGGGACAGGGATAAACACCGGGGAGCTGTTTTTT. The chain employs TRBV5-6 and TRBJ2-2; 9 bases agree with TRBD1. Germline-derived CDR1 and CDR2 are SGHDT and YYEEEE. The trim removed 4 bases at V and 2 bases at J, leaving 6 bases unmatched. This CDR3 is built from 16 residues.

There are a few counts of this clonotype. This chain joins TRBV5-1 and TRBJ2-7; a weak D match, TRBD2 (6 bases). Germline assignment: CDR1 SGHRS and CDR2 YFSETQ. This CDR3 region has 15 residues. The germline V and J ends were trimmed by 4 bases and 2 bases, with 16 bases remaining between them. CDR3 residues: CASSPSPSVPYEQYF. CDR3 bases: TGCGCCAGCAGCCCCAGTCCTAGCGTTCCCTACGAGCAGTACTTC.

This clonotype showed up just a few times. V usage is TRBV5-1 and J usage is TRBJ2-7; 12 bases match TRBD1. With 4 bases clipped from V and 6 bases from J, the junction kept 8 bases outside the gene matches. The germline V gene encodes CDR1 SGHRS and CDR2 YFSETQ. The CDR3 has 15 residues. The CDR3 region has the DNA TGCGCCAGCAGCCCCCGGGACAGGGGGCCTCGCGAGCAGTACTTC. Translated, it gives CASSPRDRGPREQYF. The entire variable domain, with the rest obtained from reference TRBV5-1 and TRBJ2-7, is as follows: KAGVTQTPRYLIKTRGQQVTLSCSPISGHRSVSWYQQTPGQGLQFLFEYFSETQRNKGNFPGRFSGRQFSNSRSEMNVSTLELGDSALYLCASSPRDRGPREQYFGPGTRLTVT.

Many counts were recorded for this clonotype. V and J are TRBV6-5 and TRBJ1-2; 8 nucleotides align to TRBD1. This CDR3 has 17 residues. Germline CDR1 reads MNHEY; CDR2 reads SVGAGI. Trimming took 0 bases from V and 8 from J; bases not matched to a gene: 14. Here the CDR3 reads CASSYSRAGGEGVGYTF. The CDR3 DNA sequence: TGTGCCAGCAGTTACTCGCGGGCAGGGGGCGAAGGGGTCGGCTACACCTTC.

This clonotype is termed medium-sized. The chain has TRBV9 and TRBJ2-7; TRBD2 agrees at 8 bases. CDR1 SGDLS and CDR2 YYNGEE come from the germline V gene. J lost 7 bases, V lost 4 bases, and 10 bases had no gene match. The CDR3 totals 14 residues. The CDR3, as DNA: TGTGCCAGCAGCTCCACCGCGGGGGGCGAAGAGCAGTACTTC. Translation gives CASSSTAGGEEQYF.

This clonotype was picked up a small number of times. The genes are TRBV5-1 and TRBJ2-2; 8 positions agree with TRBD1. The CDR3 length is 16 residues. J gave up 0 bases and V 0 bases, and 1 base lay outside the gene matches. Looked up from germline, CDR1 is SGHRS and CDR2 is YFSETQ. The CDR3 spells CASSLGTGTNTGELFF. Here the CDR3 DNA reads TGCGCCAGCAGCTTGGGGACAGGGACGAACACCGGGGAGCTGTTTTTT.

This clonotype has ten or more counts. The chain joins TRBV6-1 to TRBJ2-7; 11 bases line up with TRBD2. This CDR3 has 15 residues. Per germline, CDR1 MNHNS and CDR2 SASEGT. The trim removed 3 bases at V and 2 bases at J, leaving 3 bases unmatched. The CDR3 nucleotides read TGTGCCAGCAGTGACACGGGACTAGCGGCCTACGAGCAGTACTTC. Protein sequence: CASSDTGLAAYEQYF.

This chain links TRBV5-1 with TRBJ1-6; no clear D gene. CDR3 size: 16 residues. CDR1 is SGHRS and CDR2 is YFSETQ in the germline V gene. The V and J ends lost 0 bases and 7 bases respectively, with 14 bases between them. CDR3: CASSLEGIYRNSPLHF. The CDR3 DNA sequence: TGCGCCAGCAGCTTGGAGGGAATATATAGGAATTCACCCCTCCACTTT.

Of note for this clonotype: Without the conserved terminal phenylalanine or tryptophan, this CDR3 likely stems from a read error. This chain links TRBV7-2 with TRBJ2-7, with 11 bases that match TRBD1. The CDR3 runs 14 residues. Germline lookup yields CDR1 SGHTA and CDR2 FQGNSA. V lost 3 bases to trimming and J lost 7 bases; unmatched junction nucleotides: 5. The CDR3, as DNA: TGTGCCAGCAGCTTCGGACAGGGGGCGGGGGAGCAGTACTAC. It specifies CASSFGQGAGEQYY.

J is TRBJ1-2 and V is TRBV5-1, with D possibly TRBD1 on 5 matching bases. CDR1 SGHRS and CDR2 YFSETQ come from the germline V gene. The length of the CDR3 is 14 residues. V was clipped by 1 base and J by 5 bases, with 12 bases between them. The CDR3 reads CASSLRVGAYGYTF. DNA for the CDR3: TGCGCCAGCAGCTTGAGGGTAGGGGCTTATGGCTACACCTTC.

The rearrangement uses TRBV11-2 and TRBJ1-3; D possibly corresponds to TRBD1 (5 bases). V was clipped by 3 bases and J by 1 base, with 13 bases between them. Germline V lookup: CDR1 SGHAT, CDR2 FQNNGV. This CDR3 has 16 residues. CDR3 DNA sequence: TGTGCCAGCAGCTTGAGACAGCGTCCGTCTGGAAACACCATATATTTT. Translated, it gives CASSLRQRPSGNTIYF.

This clonotype was found a few times. The gene calls are TRBV5-6 and TRBJ1-2; possibly TRBD1 for D (5 bases). The CDR3 runs 15 residues. With 4 bases removed from V and 3 bases from J, the gap between germline ends came to 16 bases. Germline CDR1 SGHDT, CDR2 YYEEEE. The CDR3 reads CASSPTGLRHYGYTF. The CDR3 DNA sequence: TGTGCCAGCAGCCCAACAGGTCTCAGGCACTATGGCTACACCTTC.

This clonotype came up many times. V and J are TRBV7-2 and TRBJ2-1, with D hard to call. The CDR3 length is 16 residues. Germline CDR1 is SGHTA and CDR2 is FQGNSA. Trimming removed 0 bases at V and 2 bases at J, with 11 bases between. CDR3 in DNA: TGTGCCAGCAGCTTAGCGTTCTCACCCGCCTACAATGAGCAGTTCTTC. This translates into CASSLAFSPAYNEQFF.

This clonotype was seen ten or more times. The V call is TRBV3-1, the J call TRBJ2-7, with 7 positions matching TRBD1. CDR1 is LGHDT, CDR2 YNNKEL, per germline (reference sequence). The length of the CDR3 is 17 residues. V was clipped by 2 bases and J by 1 base; unmatched bases: 11. The CDR3 DNA follows: TGTGCCAGCAGCCAAACGATGTCTAGGGGGCCATCCTACGAGCAGTACTTC. Translating gives CASSQTMSRGPSYEQYF.

This clonotype was picked up many times. The chain recombines TRBV12-3 or TRBV12-4 with TRBJ2-7; perhaps TRBD1 as D (6 bases). The CDR3 contains 13 residues. V lost 5 bases to trimming and J lost 3 bases, with 11 bases between them. This CDR3 is CASSLGTNYEQYF. CDR3 coding DNA: TGTGCCAGCAGTCTCGGGACAAACTACGAGCAGTACTTC.

This clonotype was counted at least ten times. One junction end disagrees with the germline gene, perhaps due to a read error. J is TRBJ2-7 and V is TRBV6-1; D possibly corresponds to TRBD2 (6 bases). Germline CDR1 MNHNS, CDR2 SASEGT. This CDR3 region has 14 residues. CDR3 nucleotides: TGTGCCAGCAGTGAAGAGGGGACGGTTTCACCCGGGGGTTTC. Its translation is CASSEEGTVSPGGF.